Sequencing of this T cell receptor beta chain was carried out in a study of T cell responses to AZD1222 COVID-19 vaccine. Study at large: Pooled samples include second doses given at about 4 or 12 weeks. General study points: Epitopes outside B.1.351 and B.1.1.7 mutated regions reportedly drew nearly half of spike TCRs. Clonal diversity was possibly underestimated, and the donors were mostly white British, with more females.

Germline loops: CDR1 SGDLS, CDR2 YYNGEE. CDR3 length: 16 amino acids. The V gene lost 3 bases and the J gene lost 2 bases, with 15 bases spanning the gap. In the case of this clone: The antigen is undetermined.

Here immunoSEQ multiplex PCR was the method, and the copy in TCRdb shows in-frame clones only, minus some. The sample consists of around 63,000 clones, about 85% of them appearing once. The TCR originated in an adult in good health. Sequences were derived from peripheral blood, sampled on day 0 of AZD1222 vaccination. V gene TRBV9 combines with J gene TRBJ1-3, with no clear D. CDR3 in amino acids: CASSAGAGMAGNTIYF. The CDR3 bases are TGTGCCAGCAGCGCTGGCGCGGGTATGGCTGGAAACACCATATATTTT.